A selection of T cell receptor beta chains follows, all from one sample in a study of chemoradiotherapy in HPV16-positive cancers. Profiled with immunoSEQ multiplex PCR; TCRdb holds only in-frame clones, not every one. This table holds under 7,500 clones, 91% found once. Material: blood, obtained from a patient who underwent chemoradiotherapy. The receptors were gathered from a human donor with HPV-associated anogenital cancer. The CDR3 runs from the conserved cysteine through the conserved F or W. Fields, in order: CDR3 protein, CDR3 DNA, clone size, J gene, V gene, D gene. A D gene is named only where the DNA matches it firmly. Only part of the rows carry a size: once, few, many, or a class if the clone is expanded.

CASSSTLSGTSGRQTIEQFF,TGCGCCAGCAGCTCAACCCTCTCCGGGACTAGCGGGAGACAGACAATTGAGCAGTTCTTC,-,TRBJ2-1,TRBV5-1,TRBD2
CASSLGSAGGRTDTQYF,TGTGCCAGCAGCTTAGGGTCAGCGGGAGGAAGGACAGATACGCAGTATTTT,-,TRBJ2-3,TRBV7-9,TRBD2
CASSLSAPGQSSYEQYF,TGTGCCAGCAGTTTATCCGCCCCGGGACAGAGCTCCTACGAGCAGTACTTC,once,TRBJ2-7,TRBV27,TRBD1
CSVVGGGDREKLFF,TGCAGCGTGGTGGGAGGGGGTGATCGGGAAAAACTGTTTTTT,-,TRBJ1-4,TRBV29-1,-
CASSLAQDEQYF,TGCGCCAGCAGCTTGGCCCAGGACGAGCAGTACTTC,-,TRBJ2-7,TRBV5-1,-
CASSSGGGGSYEQYF,TGTGCCAGCAGTTCCGGGGGCGGTGGCTCCTACGAGCAGTACTTC,-,TRBJ2-7,TRBV6-5,-
CASSLGRLGNNEQFF,TGTGCCAGCTCCTTAGGGCGGCTGGGCAACAATGAGCAGTTCTTC,-,TRBJ2-1,TRBV18,-
CASRAGAGSNQPQHF,TGTGCCAGCAGGGCAGGGGCAGGGAGCAATCAGCCCCAGCATTTT,-,TRBJ1-5,TRBV6-1,-
CASSLGTRGYF,TGTGCCAGCAGCCTAGGGACTAGAGGGTACTTC,-,TRBJ2-7,TRBV28,TRBD2
CASSLTWGETQYF,TGTGCCAGCAGTCTAACTTGGGGAGAGACCCAGTACTTC,-,TRBJ2-5,TRBV27,-
CASRHLTDTQYF,TGCGCCAGCAGACACCTAACAGATACGCAGTATTTT,-,TRBJ2-3,TRBV5-1,-
CASSRTSGRTGELFF,TGTGCCAGCAGCCGGACTAGCGGAAGAACCGGGGAGCTGTTTTTT,-,TRBJ2-2,TRBV11-2,TRBD2
CASSQAREGGQTQYF,TGTGCCAGCAGCCAAGCCCGCGAGGGAGGACAGACCCAGTACTTC,-,TRBJ2-5,TRBV4-2,-
CASSQSRGTGELFF,TGTGCCAGCAGCCAATCTCGAGGGACCGGGGAGCTGTTTTTT,-,TRBJ2-2,TRBV16,-
CASSSLVGGPSGPF,TGTGCCAGCAGTTCCCTTGTCGGAGGCCCCTCCGGGCCTTTT,few,TRBJ1-5,TRBV28,-
CASSLDPGGKNQPQHF,TGCGCCAGCAGCTTGGATCCGGGGGGCAAGAATCAGCCCCAGCATTTT,-,TRBJ1-5,TRBV5-1,-
CASSLTVEDEKLFF,TGTGCCAGCAGCTTGACAGTTGAAGATGAAAAACTGTTTTTT,-,TRBJ1-4,TRBV5-6,-
CASRPPGQGNQPQHF,TGTGCCAGCAGACCGCCGGGACAGGGTAATCAGCCCCAGCATTTT,-,TRBJ1-5,TRBV28,TRBD1
CASSLYTDTQYF,TGTGCCAGCAGCCTATACACAGATACGCAGTATTTT,-,TRBJ2-3,TRBV7-9,-
CASSLVAVGELFF,TGTGCCAGCAGCTTAGTGGCAGTCGGGGAGCTGTTTTTT,few,TRBJ2-2,TRBV7-9,-
CASRLALRPWDRGEPQHF,TGTGCAAGTCGCTTAGCTCTGCGGCCCTGGGACAGGGGGGAGCCCCAGCATTTT,-,TRBJ1-5,TRBV12-2,-
CASSSVATREQFF,TGTGCCAGCAGCTCGGTAGCCACGCGTGAGCAGTTCTTC,-,TRBJ2-1,TRBV5-4,-
CASSLALVAMTQYF,TGTGCCAGCAGCTTAGCGCTCGTTGCTATGACCCAGTACTTC,-,TRBJ2-5,TRBV7-8,-
CASSPHGKNTEAFF,TGTGCCAGCAGCCCGCACGGGAAAAACACTGAAGCTTTCTTT,-,TRBJ1-1,TRBV9,-